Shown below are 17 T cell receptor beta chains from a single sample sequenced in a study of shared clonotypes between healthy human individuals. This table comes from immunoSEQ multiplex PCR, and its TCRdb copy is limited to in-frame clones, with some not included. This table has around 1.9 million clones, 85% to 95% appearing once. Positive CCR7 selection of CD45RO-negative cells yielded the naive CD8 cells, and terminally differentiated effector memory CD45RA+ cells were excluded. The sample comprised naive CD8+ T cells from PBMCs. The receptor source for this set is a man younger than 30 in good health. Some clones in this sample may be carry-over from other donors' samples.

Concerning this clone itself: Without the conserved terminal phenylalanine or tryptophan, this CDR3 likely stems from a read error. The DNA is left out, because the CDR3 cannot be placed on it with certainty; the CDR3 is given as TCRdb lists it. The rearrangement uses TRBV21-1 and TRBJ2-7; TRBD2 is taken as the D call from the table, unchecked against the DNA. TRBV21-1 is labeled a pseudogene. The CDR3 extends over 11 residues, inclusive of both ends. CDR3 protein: CASSKDWVRGS.

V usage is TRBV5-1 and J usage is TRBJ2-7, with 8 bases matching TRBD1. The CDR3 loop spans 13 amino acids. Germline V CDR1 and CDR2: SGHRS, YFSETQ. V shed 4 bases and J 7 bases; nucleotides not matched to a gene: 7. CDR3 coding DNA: TGCGCCAGCAGCCCTCGACAGGGGTGGGAGCAGTACTTC. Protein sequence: CASSPRQGWEQYF.

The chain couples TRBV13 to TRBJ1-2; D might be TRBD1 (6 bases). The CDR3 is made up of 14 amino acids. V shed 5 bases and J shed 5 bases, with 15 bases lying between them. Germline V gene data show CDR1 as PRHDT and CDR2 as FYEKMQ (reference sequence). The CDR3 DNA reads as TGTGCCAGCAGCCCCTTCCCCAGGGGATATGGCTACACCTTC. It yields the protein CASSPFPRGYGYTF.

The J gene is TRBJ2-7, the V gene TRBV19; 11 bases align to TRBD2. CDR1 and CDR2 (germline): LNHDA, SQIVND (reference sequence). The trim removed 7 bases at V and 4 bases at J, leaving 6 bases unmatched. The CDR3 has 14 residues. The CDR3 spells CASTPSGRRYEQYF. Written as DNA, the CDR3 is TGTGCCAGTACCCCTAGCGGGAGGAGGTACGAGCAGTACTTC.

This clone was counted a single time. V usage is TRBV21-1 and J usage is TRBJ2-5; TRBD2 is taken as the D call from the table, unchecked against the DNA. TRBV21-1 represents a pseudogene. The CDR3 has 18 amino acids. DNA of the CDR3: TGTGCCAGCAGTAAACCGTGGTGGACTAGCGGGATTGGCGAGACCCAGTACTTC. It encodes CASSKPWWTSGIGETQYF.

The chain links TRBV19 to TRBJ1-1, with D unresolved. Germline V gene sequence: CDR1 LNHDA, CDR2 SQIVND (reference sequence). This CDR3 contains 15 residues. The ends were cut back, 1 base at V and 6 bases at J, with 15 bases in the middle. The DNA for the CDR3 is TGTGCCAGTAGTATAGGTGGCCTCATGAGACCTGAAGCTTTCTTT. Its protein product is CASSIGGLMRPEAFF.

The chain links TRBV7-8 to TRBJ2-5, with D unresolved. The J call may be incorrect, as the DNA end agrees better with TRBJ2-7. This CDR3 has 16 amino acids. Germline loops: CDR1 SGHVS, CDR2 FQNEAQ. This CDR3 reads CASSLDALGLGYEQYF. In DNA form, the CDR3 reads TGTGCCAGCAGCTTAGACGCCCTGGGTTTGGGCTACGAGCAGTACTTC.

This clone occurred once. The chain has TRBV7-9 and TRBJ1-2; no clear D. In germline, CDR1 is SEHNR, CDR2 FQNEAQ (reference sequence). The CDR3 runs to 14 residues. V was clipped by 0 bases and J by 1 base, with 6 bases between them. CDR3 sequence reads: CASSLAEINYGYTF. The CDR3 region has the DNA TGTGCCAGCAGCTTAGCGGAGATTAACTATGGCTACACCTTC. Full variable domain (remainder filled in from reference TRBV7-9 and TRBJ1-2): DTGVSQNPRHKITKRGQNVTFRCDPISEHNRLYWYRQTLGQGPEFLTYFQNEAQLEKSRLLSDRFSAERPKGSFSTLEIQRTEQGDSAMYLCASSLAEINYGYTFGSGTRLTVV.

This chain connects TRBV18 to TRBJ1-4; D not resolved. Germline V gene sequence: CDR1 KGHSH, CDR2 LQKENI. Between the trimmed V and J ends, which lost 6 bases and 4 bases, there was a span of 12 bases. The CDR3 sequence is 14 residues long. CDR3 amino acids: CASSLLGYNEKLFF. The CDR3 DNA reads TGTGCCAGCTCCCTCTTGGGCTATAATGAAAAACTGTTTTTT.

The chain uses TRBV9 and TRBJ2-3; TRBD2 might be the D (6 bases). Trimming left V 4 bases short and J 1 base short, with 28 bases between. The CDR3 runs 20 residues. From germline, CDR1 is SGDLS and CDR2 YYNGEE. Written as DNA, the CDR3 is TGTGCCAGCAGCCCCCTGGGTAGGGAGGCCGTTCGTGAAGGCACAGATACGCAGTATTTT. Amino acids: CASSPLGREAVREGTDTQYF.

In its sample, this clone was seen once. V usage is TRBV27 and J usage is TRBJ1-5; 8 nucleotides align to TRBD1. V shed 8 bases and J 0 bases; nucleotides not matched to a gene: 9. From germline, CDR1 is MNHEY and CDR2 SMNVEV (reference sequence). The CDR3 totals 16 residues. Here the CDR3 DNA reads TGTGCCAGCGGATTTTGGACAGGGAATAGCAATCAGCCCCAGCATTTT. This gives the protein CASGFWTGNSNQPQHF.

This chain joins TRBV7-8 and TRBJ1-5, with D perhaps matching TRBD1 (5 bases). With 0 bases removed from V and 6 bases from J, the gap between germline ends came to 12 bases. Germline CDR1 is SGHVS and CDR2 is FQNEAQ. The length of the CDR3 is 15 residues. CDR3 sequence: CASSLAGVGVQPQHF. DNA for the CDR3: TGTGCCAGCAGCTTAGCGGGGGTGGGGGTTCAGCCCCAGCATTTT. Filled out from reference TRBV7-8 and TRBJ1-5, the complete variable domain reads GAGVSQSPRYKVAKRGQDVALRCDPISGHVSLFWYQQALGQGPEFLTYFQNEAQLDKSGLPSDRFFAERPEGSVSTLKIQRTQQEDSAVYLCASSLAGVGVQPQHFGDGTRLSIL.

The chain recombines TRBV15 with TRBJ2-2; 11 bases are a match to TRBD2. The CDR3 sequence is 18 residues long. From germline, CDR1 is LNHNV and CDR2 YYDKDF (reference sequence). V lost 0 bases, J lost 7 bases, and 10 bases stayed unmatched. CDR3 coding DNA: TGTGCCACCAGCAGAGACCCAACTAGCGGGAGTATTGACGGGGAGCTGTTTTTT. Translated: CATSRDPTSGSIDGELFF.

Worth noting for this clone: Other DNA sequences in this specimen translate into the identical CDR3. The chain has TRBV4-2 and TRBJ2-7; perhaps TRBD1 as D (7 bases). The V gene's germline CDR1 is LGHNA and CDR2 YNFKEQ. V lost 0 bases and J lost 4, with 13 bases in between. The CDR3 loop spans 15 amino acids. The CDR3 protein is CASSQDPAGQYEQYF. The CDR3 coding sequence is TGTGCCAGCAGCCAAGACCCGGCGGGACAGTACGAGCAGTACTTC.

CDR3 protein: CAWSLVNQETQYF. CDR3 sequence (DNA): TGTGCCTGGAGTCTGGTTAACCAAGAGACCCAGTACTTC. V and J are TRBV30 and TRBJ2-5; D is uncertain. V lost 2 bases to trimming and J lost 0 bases, with 7 bases between them. The CDR3 is 13 residues long. The germline V gene encodes CDR1 GTSNPN and CDR2 SVGIG (reference sequence).

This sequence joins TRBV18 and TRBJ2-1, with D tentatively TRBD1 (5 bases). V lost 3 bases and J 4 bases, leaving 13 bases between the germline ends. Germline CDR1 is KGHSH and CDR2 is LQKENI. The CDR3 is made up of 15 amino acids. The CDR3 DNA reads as TGTGCCAGCTCACCTTACGAGGACACTTACAATGAGCAGTTCTTC. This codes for CASSPYEDTYNEQFF.

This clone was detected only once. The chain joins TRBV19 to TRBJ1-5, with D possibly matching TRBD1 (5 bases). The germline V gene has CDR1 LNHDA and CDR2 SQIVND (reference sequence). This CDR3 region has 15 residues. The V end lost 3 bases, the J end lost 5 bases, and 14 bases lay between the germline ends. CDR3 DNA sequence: TGTGCCAGTAGTATTTTCCTCAGGGTAGATCAGCCCCAGCATTTT. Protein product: CASSIFLRVDQPQHF.